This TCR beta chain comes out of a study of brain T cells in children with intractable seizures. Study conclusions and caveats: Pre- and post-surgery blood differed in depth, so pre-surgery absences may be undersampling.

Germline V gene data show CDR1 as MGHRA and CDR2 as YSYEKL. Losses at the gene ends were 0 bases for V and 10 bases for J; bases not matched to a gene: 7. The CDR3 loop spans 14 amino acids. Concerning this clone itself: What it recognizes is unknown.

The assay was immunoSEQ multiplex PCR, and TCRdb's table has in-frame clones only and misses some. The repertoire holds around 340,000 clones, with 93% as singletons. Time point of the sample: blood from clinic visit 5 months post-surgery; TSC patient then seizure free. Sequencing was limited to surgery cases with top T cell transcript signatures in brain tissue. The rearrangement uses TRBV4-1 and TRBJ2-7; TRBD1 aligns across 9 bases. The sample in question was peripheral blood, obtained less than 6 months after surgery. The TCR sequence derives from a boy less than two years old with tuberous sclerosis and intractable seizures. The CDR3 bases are TGCGCCAGCAGCCAAGAGAACAGGGGGCAACTCCAGTACTTC. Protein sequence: CASSQENRGQLQYF.